This section outlines one T cell receptor (beta chain) sequence together with its context. The data stem from a study of blood T cell repertoires in COVID-19. The V and J ends lost 6 bases and 11 bases, in that order; junction bases with no gene match: 14. Germline CDR1 reads MNHEY; CDR2 reads SVGEGT. The CDR3 runs to 16 residues. Assay: immunoSEQ multiplex PCR; the TCRdb copy retains only in-frame clones and omits some. The sample lists more than 150,000 clones, about four fifths seen once, with 12% in the top ten. The sequence was collected from a woman at least 80 years old with COVID-19, enrolled during active disease. V is TRBV6-2 or TRBV6-3 and J is TRBJ2-3; 13 nucleotides match TRBD2. The sequencing sample was made of peripheral blood. The CDR3 protein is CASSPRTLAGGLVQYF. In nucleotides, the CDR3 is TGTGCCAGCAGCCCCCGTACACTAGCGGGGGGGCTCGTGCAGTATTTT.